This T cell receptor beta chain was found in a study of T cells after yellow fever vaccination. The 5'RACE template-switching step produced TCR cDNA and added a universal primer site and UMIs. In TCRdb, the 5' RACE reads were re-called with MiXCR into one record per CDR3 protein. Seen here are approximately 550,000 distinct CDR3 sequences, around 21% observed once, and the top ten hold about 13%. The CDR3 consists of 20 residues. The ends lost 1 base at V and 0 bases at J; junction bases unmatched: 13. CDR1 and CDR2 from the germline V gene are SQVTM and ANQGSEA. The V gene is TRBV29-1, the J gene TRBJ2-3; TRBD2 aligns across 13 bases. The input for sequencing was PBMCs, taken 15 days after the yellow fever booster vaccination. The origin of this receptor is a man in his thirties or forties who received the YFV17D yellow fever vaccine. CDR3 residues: CSVEGIGGTSGITSTDTQYF. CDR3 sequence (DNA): TGCAGCGTTGAAGGTATAGGGGGGACTAGCGGGATCACTAGCACAGATACGCAGTATTTT.